The 26 T cell receptor beta chains below all came from one sample that was sequenced in a study of cytomegalovirus exposure and HLA in healthy donors (dated 2017 in TCRdb). The library relied on the immunoSEQ multiplex PCR assay. A mixture of 60 forward primers for TCR Vbeta segments and 13 reverse primers for TCR Jbeta segments was used in the multiplex PCR. Imported from immuneACCESS, the table was reduced by TCRdb to in-frame sequences with V and J called. These copies leave out some clones; in studies compared against another copy, an unresolved V gene accounts for under half, and the cause of the remainder is not known. The sample table holds 99,000 or so clones, of which 83% were seen once. About 6.3% of the sample comes from the top ten. The source material was PBMCs. The source of these receptors is a man aged 18 to 29 in good health and CMV-seronegative.

CDR3 coding DNA: TGTGCCAGCAGTCAAGGACAGGGTGAGGCTTTCTTT. Translated: CASSQGQGEAFF. The chain combines TRBV6-5 with TRBJ1-1; 8 bases are a match to TRBD1. Germline CDR1 MNHEY, CDR2 SVGAGI. The CDR3 sequence is 12 residues long. V dropped 5 bases and J dropped 11; count of bases not matched to a gene: 7.

Notes on this clone: The sample has other DNA sequences that encode this CDR3 too. V and J are TRBV13 and TRBJ2-3, with TRBD1 identical over 11 bases. The length of the CDR3 is 15 residues. Germline CDR1 is PRHDT and CDR2 is FYEKMQ (reference sequence). With 3 bases clipped from V and 3 bases from J, the junction kept 2 bases outside the gene matches. The DNA for the CDR3 is TGTGCCAGCAGCTTTAGGGACAGGGGGACAGATACGCAGTATTTT. As protein: CASSFRDRGTDTQYF.

The chain uses TRBV28 and TRBJ2-1, with 14 bases fitting TRBD2. Germline V lookup: CDR1 MDHEN, CDR2 SYDVKM. The V and J ends lost 6 bases and 7 bases, in that order; junction bases with no gene match: 5. This CDR3 has 15 residues. Here the CDR3 reads CASSPTSGRANEQFF. The CDR3 DNA reads as TGTGCCAGCAGCCCGACTAGCGGGAGGGCAAATGAGCAGTTCTTC. Variable domain in full (rest from reference TRBV28 and TRBJ2-1): DVKVTQSSRYLVKRTGEKVFLECVQDMDHENMFWYRQDPGLGLRLIYFSYDVKMKEKGDIPEGYSVSREKKERFSLILESASTNQTSMYLCASSPTSGRANEQFFGPGTRLTVL.

This chain uses TRBV25-1 with TRBJ1-1; TRBD1 aligns across 8 bases. CDR1 MGHDK and CDR2 SYGVNS come from the germline V gene. The CDR3 contains 15 residues. The J segment lost 7 bases and the V segment lost 2 bases, leaving 9 bases of the junction unmatched. The CDR3 spells CASSETVRGRSEAFF. In DNA form, the CDR3 reads TGTGCCAGCAGTGAAACGGTCAGGGGGCGTAGTGAAGCTTTCTTT.

The table lists this clone with a few counts. This chain links TRBV9 with TRBJ2-3; TRBD2 matches 9 bases. With V trimmed by 2 bases and J by 5 bases, 9 bases remained unmatched. Germline CDR1 and CDR2: SGDLS and YYNGEE. This CDR3 has 16 residues. This chain's CDR3 is CASSVSAGGRGDTQYF. The CDR3 nucleotides read TGTGCCAGCAGCGTTTCAGCGGGAGGCAGGGGAGATACGCAGTATTTT.

Only a few counts were recorded for this clone. The rearrangement joins TRBV7-6 to TRBJ2-1; D is undetermined. The germline V gene has CDR1 SGHVS and CDR2 FNYEAQ. V gave up 1 base and J gave up 0 bases, with 13 bases separating them. The CDR3 covers 17 residues. The CDR3 loop reads CASSLGVDYSSYNEQFF. The CDR3, as DNA: TGTGCCAGCAGCTTAGGTGTCGATTACAGCTCCTACAATGAGCAGTTCTTC.

The chain couples TRBV5-1 to TRBJ2-1; 8 bases align to TRBD1. The germline V gene has CDR1 SGHRS and CDR2 YFSETQ. V lost 0 bases to trimming and J lost 2 bases; unmatched junction nucleotides: 1. The CDR3 runs 15 residues. The DNA of the CDR3 is TGCGCCAGCAGCTTGGAGACAGGGGCCTACAATGAGCAGTTCTTC. Protein product: CASSLETGAYNEQFF.

This chain uses TRBV19 with TRBJ2-2; 7 nucleotides align to TRBD2. Trimming took 3 bases from V and 5 from J; bases not matched to a gene: 6. The germline V gene encodes CDR1 LNHDA and CDR2 SQIVND (reference sequence). The CDR3 has 15 amino acids. In DNA form, the CDR3 reads TGTGCCAGTAGTATGGTGGGAGGGAATACCGGGGAGCTGTTTTTT. Amino acids: CASSMVGGNTGELFF.

This clone was picked up one time. The chain employs TRBV7-2 and TRBJ2-2; TRBD2 matches 11 bases. J was trimmed by 4 bases and V by 1 base; bases with no gene match: 8. The CDR3 sequence is 18 residues long. Germline CDR1 is SGHTA and CDR2 is FQGNSA. CDR3 nucleotide sequence: TGTGCCAGCAGCTTAGGTAGACTAGCGGGACGGGGCACCGGGGAGCTGTTTTTT. This encodes CASSLGRLAGRGTGELFF.

This clone came up once. V is TRBV5-1 and J is TRBJ2-2; no reliable D call. The CDR3 spans 13 residues. V lost 3 bases, J lost 1 base, and 4 bases lay in between. From germline, CDR1 is SGHRS and CDR2 YFSETQ. CDR3 loop: CASSSKNTGELFF. For the CDR3, the DNA is TGCGCCAGCAGCTCAAAGAACACCGGGGAGCTGTTTTTT.

J is TRBJ1-5 and V is TRBV5-4, with 8 bases identical to TRBD1. This CDR3 comprises 16 residues. V shed 6 bases, J shed 8 bases, and the junction held 16 bases outside the gene matches. CDR1 is SGHNT, CDR2 YYREEE, per germline (reference sequence). The CDR3 is CASTGIPRTGHKPQHF. As DNA, the CDR3 is TGTGCCAGCACCGGGATCCCCCGGACAGGGCATAAGCCCCAGCATTTT.

Only a few counts were recorded for this clone. The chain employs TRBV5-6 and TRBJ2-6; D unclear. The CDR3 has 11 residues. Deletions cut 2 bases from V and 12 bases from J, with 6 bases between. The germline V gene encodes CDR1 SGHDT and CDR2 YYEEEE. This CDR3 is CASSFRSVLTF. Written as DNA, the CDR3 is TGTGCCAGCAGCTTTCGGAGCGTCCTGACTTTC.

The sample holds one count of this clone. CDR3 loop: CASSRGQSNQPQHF. Written as DNA, the CDR3 is TGTGCCAGCTCCCGAGGACAGAGCAATCAGCCCCAGCATTTT. The V gene is TRBV18, the J gene TRBJ1-5, with a possible D match to TRBD1 (6 bases). CDR3 size: 14 residues. The germline gives CDR1 KGHSH, CDR2 LQKENI. V was cut by 6 bases and J by 1 base, with 10 bases left in between.

Only a few counts were recorded for this clone. The chain links TRBV28 to TRBJ1-1, with 7 bases matching TRBD1. V lost 2 bases and J lost 3; bases outside the gene matches: 9. Germline lookup yields CDR1 MDHEN and CDR2 SYDVKM. This CDR3 has 16 residues. CDR3 region: CASSLATGRGDTEAFF. The CDR3 DNA sequence: TGTGCCAGCAGTTTAGCGACAGGGCGCGGGGACACTGAAGCTTTCTTT.

The gene calls are TRBV5-1 and TRBJ2-6; TRBD1 aligns across 7 bases. This CDR3 comprises 17 residues. CDR1 and CDR2 from the germline V gene are SGHRS and YFSETQ. V trimming: 4 bases; J trimming: 0 bases; junction bases outside the gene matches: 7. The CDR3 protein is CASSLGTAPSGANVLTF. The CDR3 region has the DNA TGCGCCAGCAGCCTCGGGACAGCCCCCTCTGGGGCCAACGTCCTGACTTTC.

J is TRBJ2-7 and V is TRBV7-2, with a possible D match to TRBD1 (6 bases). The V and J ends lost 1 base and 4 bases respectively, with 20 bases between them. The germline V gene encodes CDR1 SGHTA and CDR2 FQGNSA. The CDR3 contains 17 residues. CDR3 DNA: TGTGCCAGCAGCTTAGATCGATGGGACACCCCGAGTTACGAGCAGTACTTC. Amino acids: CASSLDRWDTPSYEQYF.

The chain uses TRBV27 and TRBJ2-3; 7 bases match TRBD1. Trimming took 6 bases from V and 0 from J; bases not matched to a gene: 3. The CDR3 consists of 14 residues. Germline V CDR1 and CDR2: MNHEY, SMNVEV (reference sequence). DNA for the CDR3: TGTGCCAGCAGCTGGGACAGCAGCACAGATACGCAGTATTTT. It translates to CASSWDSSTDTQYF.

The V and J genes are TRBV6-6 and TRBJ1-5, with a possible D match to TRBD1 (5 bases). This CDR3 contains 14 residues. CDR1 and CDR2 (germline): MNHNY, SVGAGI (reference sequence). Trimming took 5 bases from V and 3 from J, leaving 11 bases between them. CDR3 nucleotides: TGTGCCAGCAGTCCTGGGACTCCCAATCAGCCCCAGCATTTT. It specifies CASSPGTPNQPQHF.

The rearrangement uses TRBV27 and TRBJ2-1; 11 bases are a match to TRBD2. V was pared by 7 bases and J by 7 bases, with 18 bases of the junction left unmatched. From germline, CDR1 is MNHEY and CDR2 SMNVEV (reference sequence). The CDR3 has 18 residues. CDR3 in DNA: TGTGCCAGCACCCAGGTCTTGACCCTAGCGGGAGGTCGGAATGAGCAGTTCTTC. It translates to CASTQVLTLAGGRNEQFF.

The genes are TRBV5-1 and TRBJ1-3; TRBD1 agrees at 8 bases. Trimming removed 1 base from V and 4 bases from J; junction bases left unmatched: 4. The CDR3 loop spans 15 amino acids. CDR1 and CDR2 from the germline V gene are SGHRS and YFSETQ. CDR3 protein: CASSLTGQGGNTIYF. The CDR3 DNA sequence: TGCGCCAGCAGCTTGACTGGACAGGGAGGAAACACCATATATTTT.

The genes are TRBV9 and TRBJ2-2; 13 nucleotides align to TRBD2. Germline CDR1 is SGDLS and CDR2 is YYNGEE. The CDR3 has 15 residues. The V gene end was trimmed by 3 bases and the J gene end by 6 bases; junction bases not matched to a gene: 2. The CDR3 sequence is CASSGGLAGAGELFF. The DNA for the CDR3 is TGTGCCAGCAGCGGAGGACTAGCGGGAGCCGGGGAGCTGTTTTTT.

The chain combines TRBV9 with TRBJ2-1; TRBD2 agrees at 7 bases. Trimming at V came to 0 bases and at J to 5 bases, leaving 5 bases not matched to a gene. The CDR3 consists of 15 residues. Germline loops: CDR1 SGDLS, CDR2 YYNGEE. CDR3 in amino acids: CASSVGLAGDNEQFF. The CDR3 region has the DNA TGTGCCAGCAGCGTAGGACTAGCCGGAGACAATGAGCAGTTCTTC.

The V and J genes are TRBV10-1 and TRBJ1-5, with D maybe TRBD1 (6 bases). This CDR3 comprises 17 residues. Germline V gene sequence: CDR1 WNHNN, CDR2 SYGVQD (reference sequence). V dropped 10 bases and J dropped 0 bases, with 22 bases sitting between them. CDR3 DNA: TGCGCCACCTGGTCGGGGGGCCTTCAAAATAGCAATCAGCCCCAGCATTTT. Translating gives CATWSGGLQNSNQPQHF.

The chain is built from TRBV15 and TRBJ2-1; 11 bases align to TRBD2. From germline, CDR1 is LNHNV and CDR2 YYDKDF (reference sequence). This CDR3 spans 16 amino acids. J gave up 7 bases and V 1 base, and 6 bases lay outside the gene matches. The CDR3 DNA follows: TGTGCCACCAGCAGAGTCATAGCGGGAGGGGAGAATGAGCAGTTCTTC. Translation: CATSRVIAGGENEQFF.

This clone occurred a few times. J is TRBJ1-5 and V is TRBV6-6; 10 bases align to TRBD1. CDR3 size: 14 residues. Germline V gene sequence: CDR1 MNHNY, CDR2 SVGAGI (reference sequence). J gave up 2 bases and V 6 bases, and 1 base lay outside the gene matches. The CDR3 loop is CASRTGGGNQPQHF. The DNA of the CDR3 is TGTGCCAGCAGGACAGGGGGCGGCAATCAGCCCCAGCATTTT.

In DNA form, the CDR3 reads TGTGCCAGCAGCTTCAGGGACAGGGTTTCCGGGGAGCTGTTTTTT. Amino acid sequence: CASSFRDRVSGELFF. The chain carries TRBV5-4 and TRBJ2-2; 9 bases line up with TRBD1. The CDR3 has 15 residues. The germline gives CDR1 SGHNT, CDR2 YYREEE (reference sequence). J gave up 6 bases and V 2 bases, and 5 bases lay outside the gene matches.